This TCR beta chain is drawn from a study of cytomegalovirus exposure and HLA in healthy donors. Study overall: Around 78 million unique TCR sequences came from HLA-typed donors in an early release.

Points from the study as a whole: Later on, an analysis tied 15,000 to 20,000 TCR beta sequences to HLA alleles at 0.05 false discovery rate. Presence/absence analyses assumed roughly uniform sequencing depth across donors. The study put 150 or so TCR beta chains on its list as cytomegalovirus-associated.

This PCR relied on a set of 60 Vbeta primers and 13 Jbeta primers. Profiling relied on immunoSEQ multiplex PCR, and the TCRdb table lists in-frame clones only, not all of them. This sample carries fewer than 150,000 clones, with 2.7% going to the ten biggest clones. Regarding this clone: Its antigen is currently unknown.

The CDR3 contains 13 residues. Germline CDR1 SGDLS, CDR2 YYNGEE. V lost 4 bases and J 8 bases, leaving 15 bases between the germline ends. The TCR comes from a man in his forties or fifties in good health and CMV-seronegative. V and J are TRBV9 and TRBJ1-2, with a possible D match to TRBD1 (5 bases). The sequenced sample consisted of PBMCs. This chain's CDR3 is CASSPLDTHGYTF. DNA of the CDR3: TGTGCCAGCAGCCCATTGGACACCCACGGCTACACCTTC. The full variable domain, rest sourced from reference TRBV9 and TRBJ1-2, is DSGVTQTPKHLITATGQRVTLRCSPRSGDLSVYWYQQSLDQGLQFLIQYYNGEERAKGNILERFSAQQFPDLHSELNLSSLELGDSALYFCASSPLDTHGYTFGSGTRLTVV.